The entry below gives a single TCR beta chain sequence along with its context. No antigen is known for it. This sample is drawn from a study of PD-1 blockade in mismatch repair-deficient tumors. Across the whole study: Enrolled about 2012-2016, patients had progressing, pretreated mismatch repair-deficient cancers of 12 types.

Sequencing was performed with immunoSEQ multiplex PCR; in TCRdb, only in-frame clones are kept and a portion is missing. The sample contains roughly 9,000 clones, roughly 87% of which appear only once. Time point of the sample: approximately 9-day in vitro stimulation with candidate mutation-associated neoantigen peptide 1. Germline CDR1 SGDLS, CDR2 YYNGEE. The V end was cut by 0 bases, the J end by 8 bases, with 14 bases between. The CDR3 contains 14 residues. The receptor was derived from an adult with mismatch repair-deficient cancer. This sequence joins TRBV9 and TRBJ1-2; D remains unclear. The specimen was cells cultured in vitro, collected from a patient treated with pembrolizumab. The CDR3 is CASSVGRTLEGYTF. In DNA form, the CDR3 reads TGTGCCAGCAGCGTAGGGAGGACCTTAGAAGGCTACACCTTC.